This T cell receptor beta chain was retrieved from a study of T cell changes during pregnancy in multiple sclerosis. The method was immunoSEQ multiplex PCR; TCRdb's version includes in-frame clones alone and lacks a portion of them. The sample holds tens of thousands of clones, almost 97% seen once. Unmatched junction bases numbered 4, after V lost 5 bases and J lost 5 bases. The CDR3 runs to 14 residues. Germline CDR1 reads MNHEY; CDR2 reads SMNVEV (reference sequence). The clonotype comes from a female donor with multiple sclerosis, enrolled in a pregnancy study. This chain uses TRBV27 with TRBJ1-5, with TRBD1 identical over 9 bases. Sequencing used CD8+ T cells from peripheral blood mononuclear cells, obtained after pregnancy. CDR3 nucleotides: TGTGCCAGCAGTGCCACAGGGGGCTATCAGCCCCAGCATTTT. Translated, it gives CASSATGGYQPQHF.